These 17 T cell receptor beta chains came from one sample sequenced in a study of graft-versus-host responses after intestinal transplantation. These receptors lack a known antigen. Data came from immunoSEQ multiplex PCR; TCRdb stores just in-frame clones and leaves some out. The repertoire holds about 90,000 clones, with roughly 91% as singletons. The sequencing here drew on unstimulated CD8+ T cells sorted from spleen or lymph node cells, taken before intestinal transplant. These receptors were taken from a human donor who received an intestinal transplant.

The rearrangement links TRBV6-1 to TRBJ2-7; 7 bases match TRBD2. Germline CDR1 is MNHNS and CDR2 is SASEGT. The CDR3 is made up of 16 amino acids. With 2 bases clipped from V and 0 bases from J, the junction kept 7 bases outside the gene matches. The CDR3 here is CASSEPPASGSYEQYF. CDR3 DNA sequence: TGTGCCAGCAGTGAACCGCCGGCTAGCGGCTCCTACGAGCAGTACTTC.

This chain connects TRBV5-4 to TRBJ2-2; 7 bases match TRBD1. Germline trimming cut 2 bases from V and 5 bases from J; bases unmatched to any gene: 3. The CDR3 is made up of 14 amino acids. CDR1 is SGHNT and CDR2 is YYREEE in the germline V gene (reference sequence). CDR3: CASSFKGQTGELFF. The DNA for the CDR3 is TGTGCCAGCAGCTTCAAGGGACAGACCGGGGAGCTGTTTTTT.

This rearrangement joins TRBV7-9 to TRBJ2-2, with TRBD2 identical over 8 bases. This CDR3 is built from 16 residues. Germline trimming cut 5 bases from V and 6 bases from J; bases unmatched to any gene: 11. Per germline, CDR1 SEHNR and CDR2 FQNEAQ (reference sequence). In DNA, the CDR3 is TGTGCCAGCAGCCCCGCTGGGACTAGAGAGGCCGGGGAGCTGTTTTTT. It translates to CASSPAGTREAGELFF.

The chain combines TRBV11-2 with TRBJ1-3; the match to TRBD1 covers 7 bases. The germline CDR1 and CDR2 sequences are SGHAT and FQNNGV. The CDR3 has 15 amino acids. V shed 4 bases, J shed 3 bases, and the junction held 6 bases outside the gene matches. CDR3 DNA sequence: TGTGCCAGCAGCTCGTCAGGGGGATTTGGAAACACCATATATTTT. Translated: CASSSSGGFGNTIYF.

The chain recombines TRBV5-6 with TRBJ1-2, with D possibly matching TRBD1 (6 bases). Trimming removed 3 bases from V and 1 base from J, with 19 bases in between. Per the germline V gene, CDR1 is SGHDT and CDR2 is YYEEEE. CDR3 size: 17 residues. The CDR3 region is CASSYLRAGASNYGYTF. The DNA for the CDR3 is TGTGCCAGCAGCTACCTGCGGGCAGGGGCGAGTAACTATGGCTACACCTTC.

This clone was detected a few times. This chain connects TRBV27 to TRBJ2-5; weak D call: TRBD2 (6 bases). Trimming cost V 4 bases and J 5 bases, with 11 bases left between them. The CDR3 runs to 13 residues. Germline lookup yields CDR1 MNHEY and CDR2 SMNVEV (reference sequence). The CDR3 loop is CASSSGRGETQYF. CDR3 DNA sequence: TGTGCCAGCAGTTCCGGTCGGGGGGAGACCCAGTACTTC.

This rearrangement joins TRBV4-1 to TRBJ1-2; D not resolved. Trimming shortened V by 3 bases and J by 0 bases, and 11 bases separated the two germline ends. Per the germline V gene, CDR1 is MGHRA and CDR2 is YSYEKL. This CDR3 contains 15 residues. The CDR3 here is CASSHGLGTNYGYTF. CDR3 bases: TGCGCCAGCAGCCATGGACTCGGGACTAACTATGGCTACACCTTC.

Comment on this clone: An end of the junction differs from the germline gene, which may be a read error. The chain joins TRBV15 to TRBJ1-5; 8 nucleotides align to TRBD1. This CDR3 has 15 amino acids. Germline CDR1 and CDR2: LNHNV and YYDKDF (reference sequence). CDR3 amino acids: CATSGDRGGNQPQHF. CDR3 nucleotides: TGTGCCACCAGCGGAGACAGGGGAGGCAATCAGCCCCAGCATTTT.

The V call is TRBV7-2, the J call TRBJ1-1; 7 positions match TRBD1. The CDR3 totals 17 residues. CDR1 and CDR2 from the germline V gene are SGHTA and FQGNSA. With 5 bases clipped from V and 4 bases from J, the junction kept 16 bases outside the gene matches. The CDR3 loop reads CASSLRQGLGWGTEAFF. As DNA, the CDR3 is TGTGCCAGCAGCCTCCGACAGGGTCTAGGGTGGGGCACTGAAGCTTTCTTT.

CDR3 DNA sequence: TGTGCCAGCAGCGTTGGCGGGAGGGCCATTCTTCGGGATGAGCAGTTCTTC. Amino acids: CASSVGGRAILRDEQFF. The chain has TRBV9 and TRBJ2-1; 9 bases are a match to TRBD2. The CDR3 is 17 residues long. Trimming took 2 bases from V and 8 from J; bases not matched to a gene: 14. CDR1 is SGDLS and CDR2 is YYNGEE in the germline V gene.

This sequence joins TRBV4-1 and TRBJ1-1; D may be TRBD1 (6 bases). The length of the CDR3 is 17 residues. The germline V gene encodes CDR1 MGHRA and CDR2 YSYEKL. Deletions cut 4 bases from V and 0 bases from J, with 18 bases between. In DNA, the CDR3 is TGCGCCAGCAGCCTCCAGCCCCAGGGGTTACTGAACACTGAAGCTTTCTTT. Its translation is CASSLQPQGLLNTEAFF.

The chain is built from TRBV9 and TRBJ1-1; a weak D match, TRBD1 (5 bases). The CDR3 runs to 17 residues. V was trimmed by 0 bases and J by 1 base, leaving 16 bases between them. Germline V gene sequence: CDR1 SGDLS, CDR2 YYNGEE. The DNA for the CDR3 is TGTGCCAGCAGCGTAGAACCGGGGGTAAGCGGGAACACTGAAGCTTTCTTT. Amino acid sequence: CASSVEPGVSGNTEAFF.

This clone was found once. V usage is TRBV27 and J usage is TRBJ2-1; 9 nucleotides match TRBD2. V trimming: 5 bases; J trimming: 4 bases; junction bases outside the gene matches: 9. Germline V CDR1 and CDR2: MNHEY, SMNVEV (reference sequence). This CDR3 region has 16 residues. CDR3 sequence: CASSLLGAGGYNEQFF. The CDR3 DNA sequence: TGTGCCAGCAGTCTCCTAGGGGCGGGAGGGTACAATGAGCAGTTCTTC.

The CDR3 DNA sequence: TGCGCCAGCAGCTTGCGCAGCAGAGGAAATGAAAAACTGTTTTTT. Amino acid sequence: CASSLRSRGNEKLFF. This chain links TRBV5-1 with TRBJ1-4; D gene unclear. V lost 1 base to trimming and J lost 5 bases, with 12 bases between them. Germline CDR1 SGHRS, CDR2 YFSETQ. This CDR3 has 15 amino acids.

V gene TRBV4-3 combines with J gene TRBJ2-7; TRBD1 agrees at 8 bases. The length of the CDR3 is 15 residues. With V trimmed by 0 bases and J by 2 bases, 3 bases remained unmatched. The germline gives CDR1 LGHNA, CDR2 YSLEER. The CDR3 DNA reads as TGCGCCAGCAGCCAAGACAGGGGGCACACCTACGAGCAGTACTTC. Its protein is CASSQDRGHTYEQYF.

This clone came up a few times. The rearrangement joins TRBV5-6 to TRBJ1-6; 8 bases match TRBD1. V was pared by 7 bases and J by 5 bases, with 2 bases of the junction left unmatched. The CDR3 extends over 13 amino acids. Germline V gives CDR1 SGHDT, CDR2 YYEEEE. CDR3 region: CASGQGNNSPLHF. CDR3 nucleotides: TGTGCCAGCGGACAGGGAAATAATTCACCCCTCCACTTT.

CDR3 DNA sequence: TGCAGCGTTGAAGAAACAGCTAACTATGGCTACACCTTC. Translating gives CSVEETANYGYTF. J is TRBJ1-2 and V is TRBV29-1, with D unresolved. V was clipped by 0 bases and J by 0 bases, with 5 bases between them. The CDR3 has 13 residues. In germline, CDR1 is SQVTM, CDR2 ANQGSEA. The full variable domain, in which reference TRBV29-1 and TRBJ1-2 provide the parts outside the CDR3, is SAVISQKPSRDICQRGTSLTIQCQVDSQVTMMFWYRQQPGQSLTLIATANQGSEATYESGFVIDKFPISRPNLTFSTLTVSNMSPEDSSIYLCSVEETANYGYTFGSGTRLTVV.